Described below is a single TCR beta chain sequence and its context. There is no known antigen for this receptor. No per-base quality is available; no much larger clone lies one base away. The cohort comprised some 680 healthy bone marrow donors. At the time of sampling, all cohort members were nominally healthy, though unrecorded immune exposures were likely present. The donor tested CMV seronegative and was one of the 352 seronegative cohort members. Each donor provided a peripheral blood sample, and peripheral blood mononuclear cells were used for TCR beta sequencing. Genomic DNA was extracted from the blood cell samples with the Qiagen DNeasy Blood Extraction Kit. These data belong to a study of cytomegalovirus exposure and HLA in healthy donors (dated 2017 in TCRdb). Some background on the complete study: In an earlier analysis of several hundred of the donors, 276 Gb of sequence data and 90 million to 130 million unique TCR beta sequences from 150 million to 200 million T cells were reported. A separate validation cohort of over a hundred different subjects was used in addition to the 666-subject first cohort. A later genetic analysis took genome-wide SNP genotypes for about three fifths of the 666 donors and used that subset as a discovery cohort. Across 398 genotyped donors of the cohort, an average of about 240,000 unique TCR beta nucleotide sequences per donor were sequenced, and 15% to 20% of those sequences were non-productive. Roughly 300 gigabases of sequencing data and roughly 80 million unique TCR sequences made up an early release that covered around 640 HLA-typed donors. To study patterns of TCR occurrence, a later analysis re-analyzed previously published TCR beta repertoires from 700 or so donors and added high-resolution HLA genotyping. Among the roughly 400 genotyped donors, 81% belonged to the genetic ancestry cluster associated with self-reported Caucasian donors. The study combined high-throughput TCR immunosequencing, statistical association of individual TCRs with disease status, and machine learning to predict cytomegalovirus infection status. The number of typed donors differed by locus: roughly 620-630 for A, B, C, DRB1 and DQB1; 522 for DQA1; 606 for DPA1; and about 450 for DPB1. Donor age, sex, ethnicity and CMV serostatus were compiled together with the repertoire data. Because of strong linkage in the cohort, roughly five DR-DQ haplotypes were treated as single units for association and clustering. All discovery cohort repertoires had been generated using a single sequencing platform. The study profiled the T cell repertoires of under 850 subjects by immunosequencing and related them to cytomegalovirus serostatus. The study aimed to test whether signatures of past pathogen exposure could be identified by cataloging public T cell receptors. In the later analysis, no new phenotypic data were used to find candidate immune exposures; instead, reliance was placed on TCR beta sequences and their occurrence across donors. An earlier analysis of 500 to 750 of the donors applied high-throughput TCR beta sequencing to assess whether each TCR beta V gene segment acted as functional or pseudogenic. Both class I and class II loci were covered by HLA typing, at four-digit resolution.

Overall study results and their limits: In a later genetic analysis, a missense DCLRE1C variant was associated with V-gene and J-gene trimming of TCR beta chains, and the association was replicated in an independent cohort. According to a later analysis, most CMV-associated TCR beta chains appeared to be HLA-restricted, and the HLA associations seemed to be driven largely by CMV exposure. Presence/absence analyses assumed roughly uniform sequencing depth across donors, an assumption that may not hold. A later analysis found that HLA-associated TCR beta chains were more clonally expanded and had lower generation probabilities than equally common non-associated chains. A group of highly shared sequence variants was considered likely to be a technical artifact of the sequencing pipeline. The study listed over 150 TCR beta chains as associated with cytomegalovirus. In an earlier analysis of some 640 of the donors, most TCR beta V segments were observed in productive rearrangements about 90% or about 30% of the time, broadly matching IMGT annotations. At a false discovery rate of 0.05, a later analysis linked around 15,000 TCR beta sequences to specific HLA alleles. A further reported finding was that TCR beta sequences accurately predicted the HLA-A and HLA-B alleles for most subjects in the first cohort. The authors suggested that the approach could potentially be extended to other disease states and immunological phenotypes. Three of the identified cytomegalovirus-associated TCR beta chains were confirmed in vitro to be specific for cytomegalovirus antigens. According to a later analysis, parvovirus B19, influenza, CMV and Epstein-Barr virus appeared linked to several top co-occurrence clusters. In this cohort, only TCR beta chains were sequenced, and detectable features were limited by the absence of alpha or paired-chain data. Some IMGT-functional V segments, including TRBV6-2 and TRBV6-3, could not be distinguished by the 87-base-pair reads and were therefore excluded. For the cohort, immune exposure information was limited to CMV serostatus. Correlated functional status among segregating V segments might reflect linkage disequilibrium, but an unknown experimental factor could not be ruled out. The earlier analysis of approximately 540 of the donors excluded approximately 15 rarely observed V segments, including chromosome 9 orphons, because counts were too low. Cytomegalovirus status was reported to be diagnosed by the classifier with high specificity and sensitivity in both the original and validation cohorts. According to a later genetic analysis, donors in an Asian-associated ancestry cluster had fewer N-insertions in productive TCRs than the approximately 630-donor mean. Because HLA typing was unavailable for some donors at each locus, only the typed subset was used in association tests. Most TCR sequences were observed very rarely across donors, whereas some public TCRs were present in many individuals. Strong co-occurrence of HLA alleles, especially DR and DQ, made assigning TCR associations to individual alleles difficult. In a later analysis, the rate of TCR association differed among HLA loci, with DRB1 alleles having the most associated TCRs and HLA-C alleles having the fewest.

Library preparation was by the immunoSEQ multiplex PCR assay. For the multiplex PCR, a mixture combining 60 forward primers for TCR Vbeta segments and 13 reverse primers for TCR Jbeta segments was used. The CDR3 region of rearranged TCR beta genes was amplified from genomic DNA by a multiplex PCR assay. The amplified TCR beta libraries were sequenced on the Illumina HiSeq System as 87-base-pair reads. On the study's bioinformatics: A later analysis counted some 80 million unique TCR beta chains across the 550 to 800 repertoires, and 10 million to 11 million of these chains were shared by at least two donors. Raw reads were error-corrected and collapsed into unique sequences by a nearest-neighbor algorithm in which closely related sequences were merged to remove PCR and sequencing errors. Alignment of CDR3 sequences to IMGT reference sequences was used to assign V, D and J gene segments. Each retained sequence needed at least a six-nucleotide match to both a V gene segment and a J gene segment. A rearrangement was called productive if the CDR3 had no stop codons and remained in frame with V and J, and every other rearrangement was called non-productive. Following IMGT convention, CDR3 was defined as the stretch from the second conserved V-encoded cysteine up to the conserved J-encoded phenylalanine. In an earlier analysis of 500 to 650 of the donors, sequences lacking an unambiguous match to a single V gene segment were excluded. An earlier analysis of fewer than 650 of the donors classified V segments as functional when productive rearrangements were above 56.7% and as segregating when the standard deviation between donors was above 5%. A statistical classification framework was built for diagnosing cytomegalovirus status from the catalog of TCR beta chain sequences. V and J gene assignment, in a later analysis, came from comparing TCR nucleotide sequences with IMGT/GENE-DB human TR gene sequences. In a later analysis, CDR3 sequences and most-parsimonious VDJ recombination scenarios were assigned using the TCRdist pipeline. In a later analysis, every TCR beta chain was defined by the combination of its CDR3 amino acid sequence and its V-gene family, and reads without a unique V-gene family were dropped. To address suspected cross-contamination and a sequencing artifact, a later analysis removed around 600 highly shared, low-generation-probability nucleotide sequences. For each public chain, a later analysis derived a clonal expansion index from normalized ranks of inferred template counts within each repertoire. In a later analysis, generation probabilities were computed with a VDJ recombination model fitted to out-of-frame rearrangements, and the resulting probabilities were checked against IGoR. In a later analysis, hypergeometric tests were used to score TCR-TCR, TCR-HLA and TCR-CMV co-occurrence, with a repertoire-size bias correction applied to TCR pairs. In a later analysis, false discovery rates were estimated by permuting HLA or CMV assignments 20 times. In a later analysis, co-occurring TCRs were grouped using DBSCAN, with TCRdist sequence similarity added in when clustering inside HLA-allele-positive subsets. Repertoires with fewer than 30,000 or more than 120,000 public chains were left out of co-occurrence clustering, as were five repertoires with anomalous nucleotide sharing. TCRdb re-hosts the immuneACCESS table, in-frame sequences only. Its copies lack some clones; in the studies checked, an unresolved V gene accounts for under half of them, and the cause for the rest is not known. V and J calls and clone size are given by that table; D and trimming were obtained from the DNA. In all, the sample holds fewer than 200,000 clones, and over 60% of those were seen once. In total, the top ten clones hold 0.65% to 0.95% of the sample.

In the germline V gene (reference sequence), CDR1 corresponds to GTSNPN and CDR2 to SVGIG. V loses 2 bases at its end and J loses 4 bases; junction bases beyond the gene matches: 4. The CDR3, from cysteine to phenylalanine, totals 15 residues. The sequence is cut down to CDR3 DNA, 45 bases in frame from base 1. The chain employs TRBV30 and TRBJ2-3; a stretch of 12 junction bases matches TRBD2. Sequenced: PBMCs. This receptor was obtained from a female donor in good health and CMV-seronegative. The CDR3 protein is CAWSLAGGYSDTQYF. The nucleotide sequence is given as TGTGCCTGGAGTCTAGCGGGAGGGTATTCAGATACGCAGTATTTT.